Included here is one TCR beta chain sequence, with context. Trimming removed 4 bases at V and 8 bases at J, with 8 bases between. The germline CDR1 and CDR2 sequences are LGHDT and YNNKEL (reference sequence). This CDR3 has 11 residues. The entry originates in a study of blood T cell repertoires in COVID-19. Sequencing used immunoSEQ multiplex PCR; TCRdb keeps in-frame clones, though not all of them. The sample lists 84,000 or so clones; 80% were seen once. The chain combines TRBV3-1 (or the pseudogene TRBV3-2) with TRBJ1-2; D possibly corresponds to TRBD1 (5 bases). The sequence was collected from a woman of 80 years or more with acute or convalescent COVID-19. Source material: peripheral blood. In nucleotides, the CDR3 is TGTGCCAGCAGCCTCCGGGGGGGCTACACCTTC. It encodes CASSLRGGYTF.